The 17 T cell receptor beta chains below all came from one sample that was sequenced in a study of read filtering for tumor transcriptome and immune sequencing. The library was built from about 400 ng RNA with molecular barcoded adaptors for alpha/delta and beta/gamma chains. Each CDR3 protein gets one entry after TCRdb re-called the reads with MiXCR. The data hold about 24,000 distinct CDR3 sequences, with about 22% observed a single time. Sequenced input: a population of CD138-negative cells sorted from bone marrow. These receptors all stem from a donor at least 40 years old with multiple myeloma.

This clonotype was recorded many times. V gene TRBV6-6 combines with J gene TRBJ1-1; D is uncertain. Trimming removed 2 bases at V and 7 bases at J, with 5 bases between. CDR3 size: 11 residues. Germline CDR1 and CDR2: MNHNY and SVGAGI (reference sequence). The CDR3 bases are TGTGCCAGCAGTTACGACCTTGAAGCTTTCTTT. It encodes CASSYDLEAFF.

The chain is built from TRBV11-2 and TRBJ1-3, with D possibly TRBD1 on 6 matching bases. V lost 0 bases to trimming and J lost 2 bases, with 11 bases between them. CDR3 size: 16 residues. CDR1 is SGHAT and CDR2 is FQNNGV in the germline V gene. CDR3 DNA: TGTGCCAGCAGCTTAGAGGGGACAAGGACTGGAAACACCATATATTTT. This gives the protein CASSLEGTRTGNTIYF.

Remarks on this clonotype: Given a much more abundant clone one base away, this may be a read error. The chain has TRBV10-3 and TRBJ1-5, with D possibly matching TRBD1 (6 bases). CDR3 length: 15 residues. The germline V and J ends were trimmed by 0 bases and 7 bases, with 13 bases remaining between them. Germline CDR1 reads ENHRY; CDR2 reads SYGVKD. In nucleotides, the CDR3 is TGTGCCATCAGTGAGTCAGGACAGAGACGCCAGCCCCAGCATTTT. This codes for CAISESGQRRQPQHF.

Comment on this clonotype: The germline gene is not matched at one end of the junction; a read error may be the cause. CDR3 coding DNA: TGTGCCGGCAGCCCCCCAGGGCAGGGGTTCTCCTACAATGAGCAGTTCTTC. It translates to CAGSPPGQGFSYNEQFF. The chain employs TRBV11-3 and TRBJ2-1; tentatively, D is TRBD1 (6 bases). The V gene's germline CDR1 is SGHNT and CDR2 YENEEA. The CDR3 consists of 17 residues.

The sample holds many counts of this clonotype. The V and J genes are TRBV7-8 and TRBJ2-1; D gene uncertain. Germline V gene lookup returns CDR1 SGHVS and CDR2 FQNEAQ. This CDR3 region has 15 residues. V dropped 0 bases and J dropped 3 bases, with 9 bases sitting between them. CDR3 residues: CASSLAGSVYNEQFF. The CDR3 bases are TGTGCCAGCAGCTTAGCGGGATCGGTCTACAATGAGCAGTTCTTC.

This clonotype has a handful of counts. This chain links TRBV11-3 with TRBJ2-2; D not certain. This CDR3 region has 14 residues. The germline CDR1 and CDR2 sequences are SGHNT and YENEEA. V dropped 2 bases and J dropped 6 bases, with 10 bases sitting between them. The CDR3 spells CASSLSRLAGELFF. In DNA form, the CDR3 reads TGTGCCAGCAGCTTATCCCGGCTAGCCGGGGAGCTGTTTTTT.

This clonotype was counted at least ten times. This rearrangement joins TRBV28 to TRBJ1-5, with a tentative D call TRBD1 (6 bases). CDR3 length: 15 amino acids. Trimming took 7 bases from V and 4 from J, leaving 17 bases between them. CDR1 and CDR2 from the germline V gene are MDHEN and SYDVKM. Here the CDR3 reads CASTLKITGNQPQHF. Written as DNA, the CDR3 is TGTGCCAGCACCCTTAAAATAACAGGGAATCAGCCCCAGCATTTT.

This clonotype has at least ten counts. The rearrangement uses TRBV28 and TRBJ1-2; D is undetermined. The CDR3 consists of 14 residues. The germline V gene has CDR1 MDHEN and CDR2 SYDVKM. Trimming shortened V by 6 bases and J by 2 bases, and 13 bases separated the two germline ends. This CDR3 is CASSLSRVNYGYTF. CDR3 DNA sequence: TGTGCCAGCAGCCTGAGTAGGGTAAACTATGGCTACACCTTC.

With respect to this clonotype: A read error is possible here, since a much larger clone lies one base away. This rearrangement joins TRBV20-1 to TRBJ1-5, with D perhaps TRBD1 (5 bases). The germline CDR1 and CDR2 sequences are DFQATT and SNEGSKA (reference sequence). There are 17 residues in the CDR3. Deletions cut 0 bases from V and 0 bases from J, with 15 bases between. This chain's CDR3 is CSARDLRGGYSNQPQHF. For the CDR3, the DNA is TGCAGTGCTAGAGATCTCCGGGGCGGTTATAGCAATCAGCCCCAGCATTTT.

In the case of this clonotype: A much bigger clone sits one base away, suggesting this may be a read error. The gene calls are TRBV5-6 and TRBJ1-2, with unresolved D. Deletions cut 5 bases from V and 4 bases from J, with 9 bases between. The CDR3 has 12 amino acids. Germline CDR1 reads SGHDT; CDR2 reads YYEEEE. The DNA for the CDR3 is TGTGCCAGCAGTTCGGGCAGCTATGGCTACACCTTC. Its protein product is CASSSGSYGYTF.

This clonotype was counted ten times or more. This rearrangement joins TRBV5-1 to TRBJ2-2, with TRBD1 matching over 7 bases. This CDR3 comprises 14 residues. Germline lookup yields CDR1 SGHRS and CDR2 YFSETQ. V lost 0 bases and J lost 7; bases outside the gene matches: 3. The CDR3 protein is CASSLGQGVGELFF. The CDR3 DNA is TGCGCCAGCAGCTTGGGACAGGGAGTCGGGGAGCTGTTTTTT.

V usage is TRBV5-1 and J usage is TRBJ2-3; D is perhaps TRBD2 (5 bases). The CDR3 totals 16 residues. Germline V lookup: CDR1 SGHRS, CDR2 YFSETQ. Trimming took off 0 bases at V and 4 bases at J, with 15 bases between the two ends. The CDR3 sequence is CASSLDGNGGPDTQYF. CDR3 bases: TGCGCCAGCAGCTTGGATGGCAACGGAGGCCCAGATACGCAGTATTTT.

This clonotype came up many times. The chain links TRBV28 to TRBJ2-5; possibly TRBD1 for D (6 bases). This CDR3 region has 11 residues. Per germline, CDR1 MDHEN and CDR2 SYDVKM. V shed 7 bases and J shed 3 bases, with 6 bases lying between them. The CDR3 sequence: CASNREETQYF. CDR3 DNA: TGTGCCAGCAACAGGGAAGAGACCCAGTACTTC.

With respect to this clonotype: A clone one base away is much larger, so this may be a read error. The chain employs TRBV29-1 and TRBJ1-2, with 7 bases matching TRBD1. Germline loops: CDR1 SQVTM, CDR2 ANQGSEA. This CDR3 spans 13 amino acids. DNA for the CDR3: TGCGGCGTTGGACAGGATTCTAACTATGGCTACACCTTC. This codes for CGVGQDSNYGYTF.

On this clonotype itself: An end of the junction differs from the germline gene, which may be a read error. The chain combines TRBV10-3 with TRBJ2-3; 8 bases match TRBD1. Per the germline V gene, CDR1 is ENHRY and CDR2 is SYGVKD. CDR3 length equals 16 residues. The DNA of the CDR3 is TGTGCCAGCAGGGGCACTCGGACAGGGTCCCCAGATACGCGGTATTTT. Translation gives CASRGTRTGSPDTRYF.

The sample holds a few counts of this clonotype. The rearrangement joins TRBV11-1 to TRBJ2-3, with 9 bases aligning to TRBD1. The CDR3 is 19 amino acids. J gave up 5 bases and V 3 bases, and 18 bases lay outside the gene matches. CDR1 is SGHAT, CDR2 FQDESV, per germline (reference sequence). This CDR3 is CASSFDSGTGYYPGDTQYF. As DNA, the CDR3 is TGTGCCAGCAGCTTCGACTCCGGGACAGGGTATTATCCGGGAGATACGCAGTATTTT.

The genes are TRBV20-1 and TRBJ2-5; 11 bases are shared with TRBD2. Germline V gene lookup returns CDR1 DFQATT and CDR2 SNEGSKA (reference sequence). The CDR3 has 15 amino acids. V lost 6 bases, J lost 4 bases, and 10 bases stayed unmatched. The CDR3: CSAGLAGGTGETQYF. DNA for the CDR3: TGCAGTGCCGGACTAGCGGGCGGTACAGGAGAGACCCAGTACTTC.